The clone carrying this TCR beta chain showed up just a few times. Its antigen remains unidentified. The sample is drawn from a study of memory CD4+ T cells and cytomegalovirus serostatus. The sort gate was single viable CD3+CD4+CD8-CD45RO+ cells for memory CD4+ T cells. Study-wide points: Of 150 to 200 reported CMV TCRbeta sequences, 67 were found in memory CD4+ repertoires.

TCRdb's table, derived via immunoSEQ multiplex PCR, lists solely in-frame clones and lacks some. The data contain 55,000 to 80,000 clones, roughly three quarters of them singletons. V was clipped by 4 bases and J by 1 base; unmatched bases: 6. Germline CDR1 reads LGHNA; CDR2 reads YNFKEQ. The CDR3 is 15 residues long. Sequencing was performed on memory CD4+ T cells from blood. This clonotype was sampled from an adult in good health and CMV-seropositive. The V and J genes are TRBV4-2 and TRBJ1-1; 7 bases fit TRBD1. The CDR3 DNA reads TGTGCCAGCAGCCCAGGGGGATGGACGAACACTGAAGCTTTCTTT. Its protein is CASSPGGWTNTEAFF.